The clone carrying this T cell receptor (beta chain) has a count of ten or more. PBMCs, at least 7 million per sample, were isolated. The extraction recovered at least 5.5 micrograms of total RNA per sample. The data originate from a study of blood T cells in healthy people across ages. PCR was performed a second time for about 6 to 11 cycles using a sample-barcoded 5' primer and a J-beta primer mix. MiXCR was run by TCRdb on the 5' RACE reads, yielding one entry per CDR3 protein. The profile shows under 2 million distinct CDR3 sequences, roughly 30% of them singletons. Germline V gives CDR1 SGHVS, CDR2 FNYEAQ. The trim removed 5 bases at V and 0 bases at J, leaving 6 bases unmatched. This CDR3 comprises 16 residues.

This clonotype was obtained from a woman aged 25 to 39 in good health. The sample taken for sequencing was blood. The gene calls are TRBV7-6 and TRBJ2-3; 9 bases are shared with TRBD2. The DNA of the CDR3 is TGTGCCAGCAGCCCCTTCGCGGGGGGGAGCACAGATACGCAGTATTTT. It specifies CASSPFAGGSTDTQYF.